This T cell receptor (beta chain) originates from a study of identical twins. Study outcomes and limitations: Cord blood's abundant beta clonotypes had fewer insertions, unlike memory repertoires. Invariant MAIT and iNKT cells could partly confound zero-insertion analyses. Models underestimated out-of-frame TCR alpha sharing in monozygotic twins.

A note on this clonotype: What it recognizes is unknown.

The junction had 2 bases not matched to a gene; V was cut back by 1 base and J by 4 bases. From germline, CDR1 is LNHDA and CDR2 SQIVND (reference sequence). The CDR3 consists of 14 residues. A universal primer site was created by template switching, with the cDNA bearing unique molecular identifiers. TCRdb recomputed calls from the 5' RACE reads with MiXCR, one row per CDR3 protein. This sample has 310,000 or so distinct CDR3 sequences; over 8.5% occur once, and the top ten carry approximately 7%. These data are also associated with another study on yellow fever vaccine responses in identical twins.

The V call is TRBV19, the J call TRBJ2-7, with TRBD2 matching 9 bases. Sequenced input: CD8+ T cells sorted from blood. The TCR comes from a woman aged 18 to 35 in good health. CDR3: CASSIVAGAYEQYF. The CDR3 DNA sequence: TGTGCCAGTAGTATAGTAGCGGGAGCTTACGAGCAGTACTTC.